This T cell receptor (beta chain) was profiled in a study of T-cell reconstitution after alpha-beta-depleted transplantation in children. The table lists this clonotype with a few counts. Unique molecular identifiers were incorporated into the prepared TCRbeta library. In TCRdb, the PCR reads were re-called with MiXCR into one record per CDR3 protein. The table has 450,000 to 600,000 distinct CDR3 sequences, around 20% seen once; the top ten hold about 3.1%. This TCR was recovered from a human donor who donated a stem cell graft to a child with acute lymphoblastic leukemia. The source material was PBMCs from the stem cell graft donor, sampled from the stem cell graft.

The CDR3: CASSLAGGSGRAGEQFF. CDR3 coding DNA: TGCGCCAGCAGCTTGGCCGGAGGTAGCGGGAGGGCAGGTGAGCAGTTCTTC. This chain links TRBV5-1 with TRBJ2-1; 11 bases are a match to TRBD2. V was clipped by 0 bases and J by 9 bases; unmatched bases: 11. Germline V gene data show CDR1 as SGHRS and CDR2 as YFSETQ. CDR3 length equals 17 residues.